These 13 T cell receptor beta chains were sequenced from one sample in a study of T cell changes during pregnancy in multiple sclerosis (dated 2019 in TCRdb). The library was made by the immunoSEQ multiplex PCR assay. TCRdb re-hosts the immuneACCESS table, in-frame sequences only. Its copies lack some clones; in the studies checked, an unresolved V gene accounts for under half of them, and the cause for the rest is not known. Recorded for this sample are some 33,000 clones; roughly 87% of them occurred a single time. The ten largest make up approximately 12% of the sample. The material was CD8+ T cells from peripheral blood mononuclear cells, obtained in the third trimester of pregnancy. The receptors were sampled from a female donor with multiple sclerosis, enrolled in a pregnancy study.

The V and J genes are TRBV19 and TRBJ2-1, with D hard to call. V was pared by 6 bases and J by 5 bases, with 8 bases between. Germline loops: CDR1 LNHDA, CDR2 SQIVND (reference sequence). The CDR3 is made up of 12 amino acids. DNA of the CDR3: TGTGCCAGTAGAGGTCTAGACAATGAGCAGTTCTTC. This encodes CASRGLDNEQFF.

V usage is TRBV28 and J usage is TRBJ2-3, with TRBD1 identical over 8 bases. Germline values: CDR1 MDHEN, CDR2 SYDVKM. The CDR3 is made up of 16 amino acids. The ends lost 2 bases at V and 0 bases at J; junction bases unmatched: 4. CDR3 sequence reads: CASSLPGDRSTDTQYF. CDR3 sequence (DNA): TGTGCCAGCAGTTTACCCGGGGACAGGAGCACAGATACGCAGTATTTT.

The chain joins TRBV6-1 to TRBJ2-7, with D unclear. This CDR3 has 11 amino acids. The V and J ends lost 6 bases and 6 bases respectively, with 9 bases between them. Germline values: CDR1 MNHNS, CDR2 SASEGT. CDR3 coding DNA: TGTGCCAGCAGCCAACCTAGCGAGCAGTACTTC. It translates to CASSQPSEQYF.

V is TRBV6-5 and J is TRBJ2-1; D remains ambiguous. Germline values: CDR1 MNHEY, CDR2 SVGAGI. Trimming removed 7 bases from V and 6 bases from J, with 7 bases in between. This CDR3 is built from 11 residues. CDR3 in amino acids: CASTLLNEQFF. In DNA, the CDR3 is TGTGCCAGCACCCTCCTCAATGAGCAGTTCTTC.

The genes are TRBV28 and TRBJ1-1; the D gene is possibly TRBD1 (6 bases). Looked up from germline, CDR1 is MDHEN and CDR2 is SYDVKM. Trimming left V 3 bases short and J 3 bases short, with 29 bases between. The CDR3 contains 20 residues. The CDR3 region is CASSFTYRWGLGERDTEAFF. The CDR3 nucleotides read TGTGCCAGCAGTTTCACTTACAGGTGGGGGCTGGGAGAACGGGACACTGAAGCTTTCTTT.

V usage is TRBV18 and J usage is TRBJ1-2; 8 bases align to TRBD1. Looked up from germline, CDR1 is KGHSH and CDR2 is LQKENI. The CDR3 consists of 13 residues. J gave up 5 bases and V 3 bases, and 2 bases lay outside the gene matches. Written as DNA, the CDR3 is TGTGCCAGCTCACCGACAGGGGATTATGGCTACACCTTC. Amino acid sequence: CASSPTGDYGYTF. Full variable domain (missing parts from reference TRBV18 and TRBJ1-2): NAGVMQNPRHLVRRRGQEARLRCSPMKGHSHVYWYRQLPEEGLKFMVYLQKENIIDESGMPKERFSAEFPKEGPSILRIQQVVRGDSAAYFCASSPTGDYGYTFGSGTRLTVV.

V and J are TRBV10-2 and TRBJ1-1; weak D call: TRBD1 (5 bases). The CDR3 spans 15 residues. The germline V gene has CDR1 WSHSY and CDR2 SAAADI. V lost 6 bases and J 1 base, leaving 15 bases between the germline ends. As DNA, the CDR3 is TGCGCCAGCAGGGCTCATAGGGGCCCGAACACTGAAGCTTTCTTT. Its translation: CASRAHRGPNTEAFF.

The chain is built from TRBV27 and TRBJ2-5; tentative D call: TRBD2 (6 bases). CDR1 MNHEY and CDR2 SMNVEV come from the germline V gene (reference sequence). The length of the CDR3 is 15 residues. V was clipped by 5 bases and J by 7 bases, with 20 bases between them. The CDR3 spells CASSPRGSGLRTQYF. The CDR3 DNA reads TGTGCCAGCAGTCCCCGGGGGAGCGGGTTGAGGACCCAGTACTTC.

The rearrangement uses TRBV28 and TRBJ1-5; weak D call: TRBD1 (5 bases). This CDR3 contains 15 residues. The germline V gene has CDR1 MDHEN and CDR2 SYDVKM. V lost 6 bases, J lost 7 bases, and 19 bases lay in between. In DNA, the CDR3 is TGTGCCAGCAGACCAGTGAGGGGAGGGGCCCAGCCCCAGCATTTT. Protein sequence: CASRPVRGGAQPQHF. The full variable domain, in which reference TRBV28 and TRBJ1-5 provide the parts outside the CDR3, is DVKVTQSSRYLVKRTGEKVFLECVQDMDHENMFWYRQDPGLGLRLIYFSYDVKMKEKGDIPEGYSVSREKKERFSLILESASTNQTSMYLCASRPVRGGAQPQHFGDGTRLSIL.

In this sample, this clone turned up once. The rearrangement links TRBV5-6 to TRBJ2-5; TRBD1 is a possible D gene (6 bases). This CDR3 region has 14 residues. Deletions cut 4 bases from V and 0 bases from J, with 10 bases between. In germline, CDR1 is SGHDT, CDR2 YYEEEE. This chain's CDR3 is CASSGRGYQETQYF. The CDR3 bases are TGTGCCAGCAGCGGAAGGGGGTACCAAGAGACCCAGTACTTC.

The gene calls are TRBV2 and TRBJ2-7; D remains unclear. The CDR3 contains 14 residues. V gave up 4 bases and J gave up 0 bases, with 10 bases separating them. Germline-derived CDR1 and CDR2 are SNHLY and FYNNEI. The CDR3 nucleotides are TGTGCCAGCAGTGTTGGCCGGAGCTCCTACGAGCAGTACTTC. Translating gives CASSVGRSSYEQYF.

V and J are TRBV18 and TRBJ1-1; maybe TRBD1 (5 bases). V was clipped by 3 bases and J by 5 bases, with 10 bases between them. Germline lookup yields CDR1 KGHSH and CDR2 LQKENI. The CDR3 length is 13 residues. CDR3 bases: TGTGCCAGCTCACCGGGGGGGTTAACTGAAGCTTTCTTT. Amino acid sequence: CASSPGGLTEAFF.

This clone has just one count. This chain links TRBV30 with TRBJ2-1, with D unclear. The CDR3 covers 13 residues. V lost 3 bases and J lost 6, with 12 bases in between. Germline CDR1 GTSNPN, CDR2 SVGIG (reference sequence). CDR3 DNA: TGTGCCTGGAGCCACGGAGTCCGCAATGAGCAGTTCTTC. Protein sequence: CAWSHGVRNEQFF.